These 17 T cell receptor beta chains were all obtained from the same sample, sequenced in a study of T-cell reconstitution after alpha-beta-depleted transplantation in children. The authors prepared the TCRbeta library with unique molecular identifiers. MiXCR, run by TCRdb on the PCR reads, gives a single entry per CDR3 protein. This table has a few hundred thousand distinct CDR3 sequences, roughly 22% appearing once. The specimen comprised PBMCs from the stem cell graft donor, sampled from the stem cell graft. These receptors came from a human donor who donated a stem cell graft to a child with acute myeloid leukemia.

This clonotype showed up many times. V usage is TRBV20-1 and J usage is TRBJ2-7, with D possibly TRBD1 on 5 matching bases. CDR3 length equals 14 residues. V was trimmed by 1 base and J by 3 bases, leaving 13 bases between them. CDR1 is DFQATT and CDR2 is SNEGSKA in the germline V gene (reference sequence). Here the CDR3 DNA reads TGCAGTGCTAGAGTTTCTGCGACAGACTACGAGCAGTACTTC. Protein product: CSARVSATDYEQYF.

The table lists this clonotype with a few counts. The chain carries TRBV4-1 and TRBJ2-1; 7 bases match TRBD1. J gave up 4 bases and V 0 bases, and 3 bases lay outside the gene matches. The CDR3 runs to 15 residues. Germline CDR1 MGHRA, CDR2 YSYEKL. CDR3 protein: CASSQDWGQYNEQFF. CDR3 coding DNA: TGCGCCAGCAGCCAAGATTGGGGACAGTACAATGAGCAGTTCTTC.

This clonotype appeared many times. The rearrangement joins TRBV20-1 to TRBJ2-1; 7 bases agree with TRBD2. Losses at the gene ends were 1 base for V and 7 bases for J; bases not matched to a gene: 10. CDR1 is DFQATT, CDR2 SNEGSKA, per germline (reference sequence). The CDR3 is 15 residues long. CDR3 in amino acids: CSARGSPSGRNEQFF. The CDR3 region has the DNA TGCAGTGCTAGAGGATCTCCTAGCGGCCGGAATGAGCAGTTCTTC.

This clonotype was seen a handful of times. The chain carries TRBV20-1 and TRBJ1-2; 9 bases align to TRBD1. This CDR3 contains 15 residues. Germline CDR1 is DFQATT and CDR2 is SNEGSKA (reference sequence). V shed 3 bases and J 3 bases; nucleotides not matched to a gene: 8. The CDR3 DNA reads TGCAGTGCTAGCGCAGCGACAGGGGGTTACTATGGCTACACCTTC. As protein: CSASAATGGYYGYTF.

This clonotype was detected only a few times. The V and J genes are TRBV6-2 or TRBV6-3 and TRBJ2-1; maybe TRBD1 (5 bases). The length of the CDR3 is 15 residues. The V end lost 8 bases, the J end lost 6 bases, and 20 bases lay between the germline ends. Germline V gene lookup returns CDR1 MNHEY and CDR2 SVGEGT. The CDR3 sequence: CASGTNNRSPNEQFF. In DNA form, the CDR3 reads TGTGCCAGCGGAACCAATAACAGGAGCCCCAATGAGCAGTTCTTC.

This rearrangement joins TRBV6-5 to TRBJ1-6, with D possibly matching TRBD1 (6 bases). This CDR3 spans 15 amino acids. V dropped 2 bases and J dropped 8 bases, with 13 bases sitting between them. Germline CDR1 MNHEY, CDR2 SVGAGI. The CDR3 sequence is CASSYKGVYDSPLHF. The CDR3 nucleotides are TGTGCCAGCAGTTACAAGGGGGTATACGATTCACCCCTCCACTTT.

This clonotype has a handful of counts. The chain carries TRBV10-3 and TRBJ2-3, with TRBD2 as a possible D gene (6 bases). The CDR3 covers 16 residues. Germline V CDR1 and CDR2: ENHRY, SYGVKD. V lost 1 base, J lost 1 base, and 12 bases lay in between. Here the CDR3 reads CAISEFPEGRTDTQYF. CDR3 DNA: TGTGCCATCAGTGAGTTCCCGGAGGGACGCACAGATACGCAGTATTTT.

A few counts support this clonotype. V and J are TRBV28 and TRBJ1-2, with a weak D call TRBD1 (5 bases). This CDR3 has 15 residues. The germline CDR1 and CDR2 sequences are MDHEN and SYDVKM. Trimming pared 5 bases from V and 9 bases from J, leaving 22 bases between. The DNA for the CDR3 is TGTGCCAGCAGTCCCTCATCAGGGAGTATTTTTAGCTACACCTTC. Translation: CASSPSSGSIFSYTF.

A note on this clonotype: A much larger clone lies one base from this, so it may be a read error. This chain connects TRBV15 to TRBJ2-1; 8 bases fit TRBD2. The junction had 6 bases not matched to a gene; V was cut back by 0 bases and J by 8 bases. Germline V CDR1 and CDR2: LNHNV, YYDKDF (reference sequence). The CDR3 contains 15 residues. CDR3 in amino acids: CATSRDRGGFDEQFF. The CDR3 DNA follows: TGTGCCACCAGCAGAGATCGGGGGGGATTCGATGAGCAGTTCTTC.

The rearrangement links TRBV12-3 or TRBV12-4 to TRBJ2-3; TRBD2 matches at 7 bases. J was trimmed by 2 bases and V by 8 bases; bases with no gene match: 10. The CDR3 has 15 amino acids. CDR3 nucleotide sequence: TGTGCCAGCTCAAAGGCTAGCGGTCCCACAGATACGCAGTATTTT. Translating it yields CASSKASGPTDTQYF.

This clonotype showed up many times. The genes are TRBV27 and TRBJ1-5, with D unclear. Germline CDR1 MNHEY, CDR2 SMNVEV (reference sequence). The V and J ends lost 4 bases and 5 bases respectively, with 9 bases between them. The CDR3 covers 13 residues. CDR3: CASSSWIHQPQHF. CDR3 coding DNA: TGTGCCAGCAGTTCCTGGATACATCAGCCCCAGCATTTT.

This clonotype has a handful of counts. The chain carries TRBV5-1 and TRBJ2-3; the D is unclear. V dropped 2 bases and J dropped 6 bases, with 13 bases sitting between them. The CDR3 is 14 amino acids. Looked up from germline, CDR1 is SGHRS and CDR2 is YFSETQ. The CDR3 is CASSLGQRSDTQYF. CDR3 sequence (DNA): TGCGCCAGCAGCTTAGGGCAGAGATCCGATACGCAGTATTTT. Drawing the rest from reference TRBV5-1 and TRBJ2-3, the complete variable domain is KAGVTQTPRYLIKTRGQQVTLSCSPISGHRSVSWYQQTPGQGLQFLFEYFSETQRNKGNFPGRFSGRQFSNSRSEMNVSTLELGDSALYLCASSLGQRSDTQYFGPGTRLTVL.

This clonotype was counted between two and nine times. The chain employs TRBV20-1 and TRBJ2-2; D gene ambiguous. Germline-derived CDR1 and CDR2 are DFQATT and SNEGSKA (reference sequence). V lost 5 bases to trimming and J lost 1 base, with 8 bases between them. The CDR3 length is 13 residues. The CDR3 DNA sequence: TGCAGTGCTCCGTGGCTGAACACCGGGGAGCTGTTTTTT. Protein: CSAPWLNTGELFF.

This clonotype was seen a few times. V gene TRBV25-1 combines with J gene TRBJ2-1, with a possible D match to TRBD2 (6 bases). The CDR3 extends over 16 amino acids. Per germline, CDR1 MGHDK and CDR2 SYGVNS. Trimming cost V 2 bases and J 1 base, with 12 bases left between them. The CDR3 spells CASSEVSGVSYNEQFF. As DNA, the CDR3 is TGTGCCAGCAGTGAAGTCTCGGGGGTTTCCTACAATGAGCAGTTCTTC.

The chain carries TRBV5-1 and TRBJ1-1, with D perhaps TRBD1 (6 bases). The V gene lost 4 bases and the J gene lost 2 bases, with 12 bases spanning the gap. The CDR3 extends over 14 amino acids. From germline, CDR1 is SGHRS and CDR2 YFSETQ. The CDR3 region is CASSADSPNTEAFF. CDR3 sequence (DNA): TGCGCCAGCAGCGCGGACAGCCCAAACACTGAAGCTTTCTTT. Combining the CDR3 with reference TRBV5-1 and TRBJ1-1 gives the whole variable domain KAGVTQTPRYLIKTRGQQVTLSCSPISGHRSVSWYQQTPGQGLQFLFEYFSETQRNKGNFPGRFSGRQFSNSRSEMNVSTLELGDSALYLCASSADSPNTEAFFGQGTRLTVV.

This clonotype came up many times. This chain connects TRBV29-1 to TRBJ2-7, with 8 bases lining up with TRBD2. V shed 0 bases and J 0 bases; nucleotides not matched to a gene: 10. The CDR3 length is 17 residues. Germline V gene data show CDR1 as SQVTM and CDR2 as ANQGSEA. CDR3 DNA sequence: TGCAGCGTTGAAGATAAGGTAGCGGGAACTAGCTCCTACGAGCAGTACTTC. Amino acid sequence: CSVEDKVAGTSSYEQYF.

In this sample, this clonotype turned up a few times. CDR3 amino acids: CASTLAPHNEQFF. Written as DNA, the CDR3 is TGCGCCAGTACACTCGCACCTCACAATGAGCAGTTCTTC. The rearrangement uses TRBV5-1 and TRBJ2-1; D gene uncertain. Germline V gene sequence: CDR1 SGHRS, CDR2 YFSETQ. V was shortened by 8 bases and J by 5 bases, with 14 bases between the two germline ends. The CDR3 is 13 residues long.